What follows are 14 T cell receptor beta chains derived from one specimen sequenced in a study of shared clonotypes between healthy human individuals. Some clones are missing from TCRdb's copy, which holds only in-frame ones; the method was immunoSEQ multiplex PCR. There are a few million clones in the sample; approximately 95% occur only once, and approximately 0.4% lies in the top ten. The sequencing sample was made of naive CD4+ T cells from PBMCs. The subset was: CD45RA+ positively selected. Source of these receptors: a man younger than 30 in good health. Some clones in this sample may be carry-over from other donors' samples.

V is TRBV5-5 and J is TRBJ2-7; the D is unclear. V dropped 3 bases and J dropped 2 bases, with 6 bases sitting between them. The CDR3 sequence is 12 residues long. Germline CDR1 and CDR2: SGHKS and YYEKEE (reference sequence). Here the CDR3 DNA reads TGTGCCAGCAGCTACGGCCCCTACGAGCAGTACTTC. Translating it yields CASSYGPYEQYF.

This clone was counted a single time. CDR3 nucleotide sequence: TGCAGCGTCGTAGACCACCGCTACGAGCAGTACTTC. It specifies CSVVDHRYEQYF. This chain connects TRBV29-1 to TRBJ2-7; D uncertain. Germline V lookup: CDR1 SQVTM, CDR2 ANQGSEA. Trimming took 6 bases from V and 3 from J, leaving 12 bases between them. CDR3 length equals 12 residues.

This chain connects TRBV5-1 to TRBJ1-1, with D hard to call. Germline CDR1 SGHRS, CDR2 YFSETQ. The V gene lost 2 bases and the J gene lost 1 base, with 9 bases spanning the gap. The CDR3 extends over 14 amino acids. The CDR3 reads CASSFDGSNTEAFF. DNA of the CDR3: TGCGCCAGCAGCTTCGACGGTTCGAACACTGAAGCTTTCTTT.

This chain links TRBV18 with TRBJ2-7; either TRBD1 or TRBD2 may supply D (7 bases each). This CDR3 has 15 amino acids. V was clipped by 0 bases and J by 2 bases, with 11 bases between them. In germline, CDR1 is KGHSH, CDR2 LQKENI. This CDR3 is CASSPPRGGTYEQYF. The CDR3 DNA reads TGTGCCAGCTCACCACCCAGGGGGGGAACCTACGAGCAGTACTTC.

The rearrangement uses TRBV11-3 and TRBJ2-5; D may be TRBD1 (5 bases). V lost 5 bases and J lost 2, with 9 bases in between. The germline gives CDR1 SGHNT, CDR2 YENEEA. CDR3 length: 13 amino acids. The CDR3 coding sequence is TGTGCCAGCAGCGCGACAGTACAAGAGACCCAGTACTTC. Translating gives CASSATVQETQYF.

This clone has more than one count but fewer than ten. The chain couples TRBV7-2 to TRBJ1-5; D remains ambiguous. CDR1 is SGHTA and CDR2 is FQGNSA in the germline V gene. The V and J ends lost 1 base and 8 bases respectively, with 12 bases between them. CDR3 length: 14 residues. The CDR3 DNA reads TGTGCCAGCAGCTTAGTCTTGGGATGGGAGCCCCAGCATTTT. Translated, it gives CASSLVLGWEPQHF.

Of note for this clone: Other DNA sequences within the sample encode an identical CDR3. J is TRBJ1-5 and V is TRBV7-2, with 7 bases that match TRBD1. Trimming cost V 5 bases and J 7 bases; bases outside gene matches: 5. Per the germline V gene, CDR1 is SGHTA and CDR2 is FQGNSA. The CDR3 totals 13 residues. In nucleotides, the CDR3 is TGTGCCAGCAGCCCCGACAGGGCGCAGCCCCAGCATTTT. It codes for CASSPDRAQPQHF.

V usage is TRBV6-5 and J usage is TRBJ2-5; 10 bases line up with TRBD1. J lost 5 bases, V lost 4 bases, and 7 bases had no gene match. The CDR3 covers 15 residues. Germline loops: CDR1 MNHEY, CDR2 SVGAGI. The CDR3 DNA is TGTGCCAGCAGTTCCAGGGACAGGGGTGGGGAGACCCAGTACTTC. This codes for CASSSRDRGGETQYF.

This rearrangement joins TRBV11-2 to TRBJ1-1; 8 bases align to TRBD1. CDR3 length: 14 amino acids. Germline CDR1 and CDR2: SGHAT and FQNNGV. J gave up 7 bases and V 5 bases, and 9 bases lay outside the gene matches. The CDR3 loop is CASSPDRVKGEAFF. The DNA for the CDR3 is TGTGCCAGCAGCCCGGACAGGGTTAAGGGTGAAGCTTTCTTT.

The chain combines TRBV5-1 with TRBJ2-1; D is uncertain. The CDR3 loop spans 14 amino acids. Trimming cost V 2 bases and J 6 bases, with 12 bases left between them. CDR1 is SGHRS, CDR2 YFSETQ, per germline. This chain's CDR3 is CASSFGQEGNEQFF. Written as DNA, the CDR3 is TGCGCCAGCAGCTTTGGCCAAGAAGGCAATGAGCAGTTCTTC. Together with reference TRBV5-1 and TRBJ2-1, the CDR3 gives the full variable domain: KAGVTQTPRYLIKTRGQQVTLSCSPISGHRSVSWYQQTPGQGLQFLFEYFSETQRNKGNFPGRFSGRQFSNSRSEMNVSTLELGDSALYLCASSFGQEGNEQFFGPGTRLTVL.

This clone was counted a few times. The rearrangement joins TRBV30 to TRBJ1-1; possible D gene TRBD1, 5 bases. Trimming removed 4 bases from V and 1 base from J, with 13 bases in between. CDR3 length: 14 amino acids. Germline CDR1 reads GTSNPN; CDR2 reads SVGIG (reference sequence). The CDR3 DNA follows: TGTGCCTGGATCATGGGACCGGGGAACACTGAAGCTTTCTTT. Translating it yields CAWIMGPGNTEAFF.

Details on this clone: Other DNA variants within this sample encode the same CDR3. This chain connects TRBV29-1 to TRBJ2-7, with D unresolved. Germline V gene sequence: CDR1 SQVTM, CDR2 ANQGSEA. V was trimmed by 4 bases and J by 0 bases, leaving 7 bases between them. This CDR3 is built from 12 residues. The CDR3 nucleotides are TGCAGCGTTGGTGCAGACTCCTACGAGCAGTACTTC. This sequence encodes CSVGADSYEQYF.

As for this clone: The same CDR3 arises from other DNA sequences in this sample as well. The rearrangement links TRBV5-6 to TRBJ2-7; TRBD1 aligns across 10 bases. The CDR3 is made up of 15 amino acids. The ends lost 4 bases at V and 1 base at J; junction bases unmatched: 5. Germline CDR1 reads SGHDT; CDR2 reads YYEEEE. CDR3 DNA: TGTGCCAGCAGCCCCCGGACAGGGGGGTCCTACGAGCAGTACTTC. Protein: CASSPRTGGSYEQYF.

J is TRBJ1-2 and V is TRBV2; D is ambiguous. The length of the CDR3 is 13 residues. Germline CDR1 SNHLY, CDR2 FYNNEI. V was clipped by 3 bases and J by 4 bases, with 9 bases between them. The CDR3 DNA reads TGTGCCAGCAGTGACCCGATACTCTATGGCTACACCTTC. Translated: CASSDPILYGYTF.